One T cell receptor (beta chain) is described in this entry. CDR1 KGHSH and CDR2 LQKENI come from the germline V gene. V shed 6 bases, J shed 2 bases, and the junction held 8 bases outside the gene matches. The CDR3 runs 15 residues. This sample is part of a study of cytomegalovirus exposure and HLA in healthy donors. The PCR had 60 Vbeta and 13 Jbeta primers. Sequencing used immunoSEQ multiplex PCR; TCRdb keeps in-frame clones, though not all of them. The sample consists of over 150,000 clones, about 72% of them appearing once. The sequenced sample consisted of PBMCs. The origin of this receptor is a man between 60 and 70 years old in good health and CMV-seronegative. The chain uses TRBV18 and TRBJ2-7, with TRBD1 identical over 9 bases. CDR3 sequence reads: CASSRTGTGPYEQYF. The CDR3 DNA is TGTGCCAGCTCGCGAACCGGGACAGGGCCCTACGAGCAGTACTTC.